The rows below give T cell receptor beta chains drawn from one sample of a study of T-cell memory formation after mild COVID-19. TCRdb reprocessed the 5' RACE reads with MiXCR, giving one entry per CDR3 protein. The table has about 600,000 distinct CDR3 sequences, roughly 21% seen once. The sequenced sample consisted of PBMCs or a T cell subset sorted from them (not recorded which). These receptor sequences come from an adult woman who had mild COVID-19 (a few samples of this study predate the infection). Cell type and time point are not known. The CDR3 runs from the conserved cysteine through the conserved F or W. D genes are given only for firm matches. Clone size is given for some rows only: seen once, a few or many times, or a class if the clone is expanded.

v_gene	j_gene	d_gene	abundance	CDR3aa	CDR3nt
TRBV20-1	TRBJ2-2	TRBD2	-	CSARGRLAGAGTGELFF	TGCAGTGCTAGAGGCCGACTAGCGGGGGCGGGCACCGGGGAGCTGTTTTTT
TRBV4-2	TRBJ1-2	-	-	CASSQDTQGNYGYTF	TGTGCCAGCAGCCAGGACACACAGGGAAACTATGGCTACACCTTC
TRBV24-1	TRBJ2-7	-	few	CATSDPAREQYF	TGTGCCACCAGTGATCCCGCGCGGGAGCAGTACTTC
TRBV3-1	TRBJ1-4	-	few	CASSQAGRGGEKLFF	TGTGCCAGCAGCCAAGCTGGGAGGGGAGGTGAAAAACTGTTTTTT
TRBV5-6	TRBJ2-7	-	-	CASSVRHRAYEQYF	TGTGCCAGCAGTGTTAGGCATCGGGCCTACGAGCAGTACTTC
TRBV24-1	TRBJ2-5	-	few	CATSEADPGRRETQYF	TGTGCCACCAGTGAGGCTGATCCAGGGAGGCGGGAGACCCAGTACTTC
TRBV7-6	TRBJ1-5	-	-	CASSLGVGFQPQHF	TGTGCCAGCAGCTTAGGGGTCGGGTTCCAGCCCCAGCATTTT
TRBV20-1	TRBJ2-1	-	-	CSAREVLANEQFF	TGCAGTGCTAGAGAGGTGCTAGCCAATGAGCAGTTCTTC
TRBV7-9	TRBJ2-7	TRBD1	few	CASSFGQGTSYEQYF	TGTGCCAGCAGCTTCGGACAGGGGACCTCCTACGAGCAGTACTTC
TRBV12-3/TRBV12-4	TRBJ1-1	-	-	CASTQGQLNTEAFF	TGTGCCAGCACCCAAGGACAGCTGAACACTGAAGCTTTCTTT
TRBV7-9	TRBJ2-7	-	-	CASSLVGYSVYEQYF	TGTGCCAGCAGCTTAGTGGGTTACTCCGTTTACGAGCAGTACTTC
TRBV7-9	TRBJ2-2	-	-	CASSLQAANTGELFF	TGTGCCAGCAGCTTGCAAGCCGCGAACACCGGGGAGCTGTTTTTT
TRBV27	TRBJ2-7	-	few	CASSLGGRGPYEQYF	TGTGCCAGCAGTTTAGGAGGGAGAGGGCCCTACGAGCAGTACTTC
TRBV6-6	TRBJ2-2	-	-	CASTMMGGAYAGELFF	TGTGCCAGCACTATGATGGGGGGCGCCTATGCCGGGGAGCTGTTTTTT
TRBV7-3	TRBJ1-1	-	-	CASSVDLGGTEAFF	TGTGCCAGCAGCGTTGACTTGGGGGGCACTGAAGCTTTCTTT
TRBV24-1	TRBJ2-5	-	-	CATSDFARTQYF	TGTGCCACCAGTGATTTTGCCCGGACCCAGTACTTC
TRBV3-1	TRBJ1-6	-	few	CASSQDGQTVYNSPLHF	TGTGCCAGCAGCCAAGATGGGCAGACGGTTTATAATTCACCCCTCCACTTT
TRBV20-1	TRBJ2-3	TRBD2	-	CSASLLGSGGADTQYF	TGCAGTGCTAGCCTCTTGGGGAGCGGGGGGGCAGATACGCAGTATTTT
TRBV5-1	TRBJ2-7	TRBD2	few	CASSFGTSGTYEQYF	TGCGCCAGCAGCTTCGGGACTAGCGGGACCTACGAGCAGTACTTC
TRBV3-1	TRBJ1-1	TRBD1	-	CASSQVGGTGRTEAFF	TGTGCCAGCAGCCAAGTTGGAGGGACAGGGCGAACTGAAGCTTTCTTT
TRBV7-8	TRBJ1-1	-	-	CASSLDRVGLKAFF	TGTGCCAGCAGCTTAGACAGGGTAGGGCTGAAAGCTTTCTTT
TRBV7-9	TRBJ1-1	-	few	CASSSTGKGTEAFF	TGTGCCAGCAGCAGTACAGGGAAGGGGACTGAAGCTTTCTTT
TRBV4-2	TRBJ2-2	-	-	CASSPDGAGVFTGELFF	TGTGCCAGCAGCCCCGACGGGGCAGGGGTATTCACCGGGGAGCTGTTTTTT